These 4 T cell receptor beta chains share one sample of origin, sequenced in a study of identical twins. TCRdb reanalysed the 5' RACE reads using MiXCR and keeps one entry per CDR3 protein. This sample has around 500,000 distinct CDR3 sequences, with around 14% found just once. These records were also assigned to another study, of yellow fever vaccine responses in identical twins.

Material for sequencing was CD4+ T cells sorted from blood. Receptor source: a woman in her late teens or twenties in good health.

This clonotype occurred a few times. This chain links TRBV20-1 with TRBJ2-5; 9 positions agree with TRBD1. Per germline, CDR1 DFQATT and CDR2 SNEGSKA (reference sequence). This CDR3 is 14 amino acids long. Trimming removed 6 bases from V and 4 bases from J; junction bases left unmatched: 9. The CDR3 DNA follows: TGCAGTGCAACGACAGGGGGGCAGCCAGAGACCCAGTACTTC. Its translation is CSATTGGQPETQYF.

This clonotype was recorded a few times. CDR3 region: CASSPLPPGSEKLFF. The CDR3 DNA reads TGTGCCAGCTCACCCCTACCTCCCGGCAGTGAAAAACTGTTTTTT. The chain has TRBV18 and TRBJ1-4; D ambiguous. The ends were cut back, 3 bases at V and 7 bases at J, with 15 bases in the middle. From germline, CDR1 is KGHSH and CDR2 LQKENI. This CDR3 contains 15 residues.

The sample holds many counts of this clonotype. The rearrangement links TRBV15 to TRBJ2-1; 8 nucleotides align to TRBD2. This CDR3 comprises 16 residues. Losses at the gene ends were 0 bases for V and 3 bases for J; bases not matched to a gene: 4. Germline loops: CDR1 LNHNV, CDR2 YYDKDF (reference sequence). In DNA form, the CDR3 reads TGTGCCACCAGCAGAGATGGGACTAGGGGCTACAATGAGCAGTTCTTC. Protein sequence: CATSRDGTRGYNEQFF.

This clonotype came up a few times. The chain recombines TRBV7-8 with TRBJ2-5, with no clear D. Trimming left V 4 bases short and J 3 bases short, with 15 bases between. The length of the CDR3 is 15 residues. CDR1 and CDR2 (germline): SGHVS, FQNEAQ. The CDR3 nucleotides read TGTGCCAGCAGCTCAGCTCTTGACCCGGAAGAGACCCAGTACTTC. Encoded protein: CASSSALDPEETQYF.